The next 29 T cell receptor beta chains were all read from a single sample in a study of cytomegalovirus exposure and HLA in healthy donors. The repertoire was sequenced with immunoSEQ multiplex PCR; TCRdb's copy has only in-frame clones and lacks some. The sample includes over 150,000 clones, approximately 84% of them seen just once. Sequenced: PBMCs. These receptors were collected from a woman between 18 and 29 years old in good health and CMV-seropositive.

CDR3 sequence: CASSYSFRGKLYEQYF. The CDR3 DNA reads TGTGCCAGCAGTTACTCGTTTAGGGGGAAACTCTACGAGCAGTACTTC. The chain is built from TRBV6-6 and TRBJ2-7, with a tentative D call TRBD1 (6 bases). V was cut by 0 bases and J by 3 bases, with 15 bases left in between. Looked up from germline, CDR1 is MNHNY and CDR2 is SVGAGI (reference sequence). CDR3 size: 16 residues.

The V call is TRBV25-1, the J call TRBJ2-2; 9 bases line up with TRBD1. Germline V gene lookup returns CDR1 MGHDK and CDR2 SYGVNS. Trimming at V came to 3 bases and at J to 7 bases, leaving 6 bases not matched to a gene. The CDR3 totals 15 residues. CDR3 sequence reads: CASSDPGTGFGELFF. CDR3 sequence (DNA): TGTGCCAGCAGTGATCCCGGGACAGGGTTCGGGGAGCTGTTTTTT.

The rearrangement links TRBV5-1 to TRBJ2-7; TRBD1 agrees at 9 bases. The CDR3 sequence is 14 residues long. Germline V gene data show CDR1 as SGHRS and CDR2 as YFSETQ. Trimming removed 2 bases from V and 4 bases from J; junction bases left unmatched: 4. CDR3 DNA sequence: TGCGCCAGCAGCTTCGACAGGGGGACTTACGAGCAGTACTTC. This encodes CASSFDRGTYEQYF.

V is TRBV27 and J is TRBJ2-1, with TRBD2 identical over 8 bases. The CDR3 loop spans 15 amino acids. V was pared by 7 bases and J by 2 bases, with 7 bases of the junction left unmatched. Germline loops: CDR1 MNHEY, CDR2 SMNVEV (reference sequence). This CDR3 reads CASTPIAGPYNEQFF. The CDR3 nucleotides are TGTGCCAGCACCCCAATAGCGGGGCCCTACAATGAGCAGTTCTTC.

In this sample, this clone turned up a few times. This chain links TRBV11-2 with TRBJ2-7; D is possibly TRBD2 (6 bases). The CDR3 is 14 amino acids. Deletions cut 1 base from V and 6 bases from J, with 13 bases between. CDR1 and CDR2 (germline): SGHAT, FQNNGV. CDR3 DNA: TGTGCCAGCAGCTTAGGGGCGGGGATAGGCGAGCAGTACTTC. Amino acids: CASSLGAGIGEQYF.

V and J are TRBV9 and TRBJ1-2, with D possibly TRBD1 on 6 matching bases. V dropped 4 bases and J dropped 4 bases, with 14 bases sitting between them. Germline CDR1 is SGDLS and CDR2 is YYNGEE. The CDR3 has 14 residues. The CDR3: CASSPWGGGYGYTF. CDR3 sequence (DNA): TGTGCCAGCAGCCCATGGGGGGGCGGCTATGGCTACACCTTC.

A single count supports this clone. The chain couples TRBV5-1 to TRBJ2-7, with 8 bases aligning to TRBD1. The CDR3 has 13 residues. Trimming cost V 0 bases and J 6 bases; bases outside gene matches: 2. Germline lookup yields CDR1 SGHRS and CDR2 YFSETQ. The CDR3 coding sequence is TGCGCCAGCAGCTTGGAAGACAGGGGCGAGCAGTACTTC. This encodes CASSLEDRGEQYF.

In DNA form, the CDR3 reads TGTGCCAGCAGTATCCGTTCCCGGACCGGGGAGCTGTTTTTT. Residues: CASSIRSRTGELFF. This sequence joins TRBV27 and TRBJ2-2; no clear D. CDR1 is MNHEY, CDR2 SMNVEV, per germline (reference sequence). V lost 5 bases and J 5 bases, leaving 12 bases between the germline ends. CDR3 length equals 14 residues.

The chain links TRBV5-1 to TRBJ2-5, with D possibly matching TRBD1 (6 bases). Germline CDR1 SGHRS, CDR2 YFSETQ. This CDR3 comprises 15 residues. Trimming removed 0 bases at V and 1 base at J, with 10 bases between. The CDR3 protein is CASSLAGHTQETQYF. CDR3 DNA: TGCGCCAGCAGCTTGGCGGGACATACCCAAGAGACCCAGTACTTC.

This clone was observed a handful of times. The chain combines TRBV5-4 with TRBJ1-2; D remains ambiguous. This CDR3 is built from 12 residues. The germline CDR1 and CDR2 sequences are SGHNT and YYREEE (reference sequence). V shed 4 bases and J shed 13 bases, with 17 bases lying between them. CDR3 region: CASSLGGGSPTF. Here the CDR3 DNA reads TGTGCCAGCAGCCTGGGAGGTGGGAGCCCCACCTTC.

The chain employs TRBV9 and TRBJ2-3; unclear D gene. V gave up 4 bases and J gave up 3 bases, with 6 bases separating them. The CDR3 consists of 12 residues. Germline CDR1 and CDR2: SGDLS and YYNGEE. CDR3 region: CASSLNTDTQYF. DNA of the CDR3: TGTGCCAGCAGCCTTAATACAGATACGCAGTATTTT.

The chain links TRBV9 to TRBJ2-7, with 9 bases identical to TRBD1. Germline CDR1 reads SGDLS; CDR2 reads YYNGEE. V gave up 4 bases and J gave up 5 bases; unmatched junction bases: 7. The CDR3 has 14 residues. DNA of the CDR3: TGTGCCAGCAGCCCGATGGGACAGGGTAACGAGCAGTACTTC. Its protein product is CASSPMGQGNEQYF.

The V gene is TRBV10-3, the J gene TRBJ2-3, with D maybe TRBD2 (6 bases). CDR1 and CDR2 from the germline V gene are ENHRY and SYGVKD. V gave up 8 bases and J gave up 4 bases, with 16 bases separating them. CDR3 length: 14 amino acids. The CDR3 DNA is TGTGCCATCTCTGTCGAGAGGAGGGCAGATACGCAGTATTTT. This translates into CAISVERRADTQYF.

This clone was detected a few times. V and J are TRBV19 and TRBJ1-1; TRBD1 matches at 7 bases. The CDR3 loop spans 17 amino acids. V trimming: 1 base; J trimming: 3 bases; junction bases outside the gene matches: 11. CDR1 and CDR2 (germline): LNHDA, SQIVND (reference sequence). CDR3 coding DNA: TGTGCCAGTAGTATAGCCCTCAGGGGGAAGAGGGACACTGAAGCTTTCTTT. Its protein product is CASSIALRGKRDTEAFF.

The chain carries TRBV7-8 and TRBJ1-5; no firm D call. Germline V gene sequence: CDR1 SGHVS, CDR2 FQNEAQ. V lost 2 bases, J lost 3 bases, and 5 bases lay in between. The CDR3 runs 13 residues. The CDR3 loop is CASSLWPNQPQHF. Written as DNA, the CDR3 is TGTGCCAGCAGCTTATGGCCCAATCAGCCCCAGCATTTT.

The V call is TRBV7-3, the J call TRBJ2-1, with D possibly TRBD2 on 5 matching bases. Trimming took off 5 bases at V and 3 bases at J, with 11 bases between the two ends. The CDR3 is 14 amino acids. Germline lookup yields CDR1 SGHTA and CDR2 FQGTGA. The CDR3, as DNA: TGTGCCAGCAGCCCGGGGTGGGGCTACAATGAGCAGTTCTTC. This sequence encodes CASSPGWGYNEQFF.

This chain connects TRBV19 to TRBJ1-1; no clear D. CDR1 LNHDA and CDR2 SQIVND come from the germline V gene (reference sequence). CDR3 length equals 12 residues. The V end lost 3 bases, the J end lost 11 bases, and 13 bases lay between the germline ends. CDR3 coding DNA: TGTGCCAGTAGTATGGAGCGGGGTAGGGCTTTCTTT. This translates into CASSMERGRAFF. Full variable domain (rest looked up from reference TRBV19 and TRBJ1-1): DGGITQSPKYLFRKEGQNVTLSCEQNLNHDAMYWYRQDPGQGLRLIYYSQIVNDFQKGDIAEGYSVSREKKESFPLTVTSAQKNPTAFYLCASSMERGRAFFGQGTRLTVV.

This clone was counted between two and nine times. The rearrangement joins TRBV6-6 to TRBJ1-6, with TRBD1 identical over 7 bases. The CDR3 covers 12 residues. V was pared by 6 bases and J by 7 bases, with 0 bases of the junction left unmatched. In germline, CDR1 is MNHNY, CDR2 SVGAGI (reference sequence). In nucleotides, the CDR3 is TGTGCCAGCAGGACAGGGAATTCACCCCTCCACTTT. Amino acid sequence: CASRTGNSPLHF.

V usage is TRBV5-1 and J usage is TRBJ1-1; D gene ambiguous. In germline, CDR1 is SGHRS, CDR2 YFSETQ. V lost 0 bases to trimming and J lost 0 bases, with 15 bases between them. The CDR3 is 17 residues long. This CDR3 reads CASSLDYPGGVNTEAFF. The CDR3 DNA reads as TGCGCCAGCAGCTTGGATTACCCAGGAGGAGTGAACACTGAAGCTTTCTTT.

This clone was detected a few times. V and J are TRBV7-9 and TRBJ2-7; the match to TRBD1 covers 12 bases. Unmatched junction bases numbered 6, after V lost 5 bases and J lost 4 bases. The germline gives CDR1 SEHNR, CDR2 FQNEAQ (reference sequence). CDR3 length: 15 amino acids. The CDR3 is CASSQGTGGIYEQYF. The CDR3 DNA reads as TGTGCCAGCAGCCAAGGGACAGGGGGCATTTACGAGCAGTACTTC.

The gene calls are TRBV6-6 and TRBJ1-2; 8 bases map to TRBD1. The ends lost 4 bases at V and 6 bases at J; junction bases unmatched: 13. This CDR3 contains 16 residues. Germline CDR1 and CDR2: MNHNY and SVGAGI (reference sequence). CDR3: CASSLTLPTGDHGYTF. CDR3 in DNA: TGTGCCAGCAGTTTAACCCTTCCGACAGGGGATCATGGCTACACCTTC.

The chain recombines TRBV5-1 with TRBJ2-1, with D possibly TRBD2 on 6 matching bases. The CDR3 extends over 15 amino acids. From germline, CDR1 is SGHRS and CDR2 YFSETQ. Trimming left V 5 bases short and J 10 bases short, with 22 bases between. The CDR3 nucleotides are TGCGCCAGCAGTGGGGACTTCCGATCTTCAATCGAGCAGTTCTTC. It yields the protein CASSGDFRSSIEQFF.

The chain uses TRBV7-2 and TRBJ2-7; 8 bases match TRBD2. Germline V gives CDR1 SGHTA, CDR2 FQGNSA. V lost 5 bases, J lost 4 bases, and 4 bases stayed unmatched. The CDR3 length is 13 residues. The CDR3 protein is CASSGGGSYEQYF. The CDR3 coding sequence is TGTGCCAGCAGCGGCGGGGGGTCATACGAGCAGTACTTC.

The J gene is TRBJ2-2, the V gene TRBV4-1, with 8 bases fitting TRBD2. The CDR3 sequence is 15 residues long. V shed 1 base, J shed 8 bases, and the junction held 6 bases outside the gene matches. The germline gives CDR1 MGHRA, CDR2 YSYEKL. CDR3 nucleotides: TGCGCCAGCAGCCAAGTCCCGGGAGGGAAAGGGGAGCTGTTTTTT. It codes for CASSQVPGGKGELFF.

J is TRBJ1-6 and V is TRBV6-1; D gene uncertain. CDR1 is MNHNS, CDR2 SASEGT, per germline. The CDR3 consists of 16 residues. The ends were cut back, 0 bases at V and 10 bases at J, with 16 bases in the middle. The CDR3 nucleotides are TGTGCCAGCAGTGAAGCGCTTCCAGTCATGGGCTCACCCCTCCACTTT. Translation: CASSEALPVMGSPLHF.

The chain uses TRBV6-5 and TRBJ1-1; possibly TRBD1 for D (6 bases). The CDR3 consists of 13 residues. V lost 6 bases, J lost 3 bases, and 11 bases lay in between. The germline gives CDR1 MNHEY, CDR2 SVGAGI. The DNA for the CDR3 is TGTGCCAGCAGCCGGGGGGCCTACACTGAAGCTTTCTTT. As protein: CASSRGAYTEAFF.

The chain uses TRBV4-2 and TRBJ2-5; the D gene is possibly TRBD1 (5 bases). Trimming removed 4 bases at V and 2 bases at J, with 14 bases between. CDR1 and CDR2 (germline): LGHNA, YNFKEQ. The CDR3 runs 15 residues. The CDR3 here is CASSPDPGSQETQYF. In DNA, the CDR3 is TGTGCCAGCAGCCCGGACCCAGGGTCGCAAGAGACCCAGTACTTC.

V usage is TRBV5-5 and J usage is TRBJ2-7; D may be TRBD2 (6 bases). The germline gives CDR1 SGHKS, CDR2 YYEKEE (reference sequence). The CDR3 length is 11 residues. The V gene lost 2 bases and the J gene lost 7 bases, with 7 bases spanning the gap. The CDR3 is CASSLGGEQYF. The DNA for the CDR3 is TGTGCCAGCAGCTTAGGAGGGGAGCAGTACTTC.

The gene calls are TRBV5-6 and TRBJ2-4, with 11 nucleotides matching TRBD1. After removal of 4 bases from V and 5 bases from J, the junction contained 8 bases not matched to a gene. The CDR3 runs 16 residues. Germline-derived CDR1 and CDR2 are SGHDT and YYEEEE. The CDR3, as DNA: TGTGCCAGCAGCCTGGGACAGGGGGTCTTGCAAAACATTCAGTACTTC. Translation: CASSLGQGVLQNIQYF.